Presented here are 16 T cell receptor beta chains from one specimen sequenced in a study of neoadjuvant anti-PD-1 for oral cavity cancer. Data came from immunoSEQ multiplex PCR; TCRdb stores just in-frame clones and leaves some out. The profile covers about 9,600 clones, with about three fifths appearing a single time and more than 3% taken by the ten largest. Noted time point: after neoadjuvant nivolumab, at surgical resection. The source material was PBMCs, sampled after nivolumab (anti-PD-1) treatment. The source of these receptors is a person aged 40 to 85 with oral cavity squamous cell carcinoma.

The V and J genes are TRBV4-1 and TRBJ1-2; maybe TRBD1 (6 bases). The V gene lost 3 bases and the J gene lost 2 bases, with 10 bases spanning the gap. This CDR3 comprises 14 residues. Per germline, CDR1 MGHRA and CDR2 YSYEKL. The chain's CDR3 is CASSHQGRNYGYTF. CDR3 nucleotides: TGCGCCAGCAGCCATCAGGGGCGCAACTATGGCTACACCTTC.

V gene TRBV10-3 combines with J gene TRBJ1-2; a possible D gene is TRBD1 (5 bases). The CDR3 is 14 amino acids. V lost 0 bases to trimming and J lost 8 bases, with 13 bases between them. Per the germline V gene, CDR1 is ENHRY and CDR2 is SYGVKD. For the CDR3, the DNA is TGTGCCATCAGTGAGTCAGCAGGGTTAGGCGGCTACACCTTC. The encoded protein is CAISESAGLGGYTF.

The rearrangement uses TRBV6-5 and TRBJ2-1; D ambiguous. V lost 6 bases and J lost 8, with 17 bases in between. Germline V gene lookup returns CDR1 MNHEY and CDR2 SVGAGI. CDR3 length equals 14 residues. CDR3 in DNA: TGTGCCAGCAGGATCGGGCCAGTTGGGGATGAGCAGTTCTTC. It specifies CASRIGPVGDEQFF.

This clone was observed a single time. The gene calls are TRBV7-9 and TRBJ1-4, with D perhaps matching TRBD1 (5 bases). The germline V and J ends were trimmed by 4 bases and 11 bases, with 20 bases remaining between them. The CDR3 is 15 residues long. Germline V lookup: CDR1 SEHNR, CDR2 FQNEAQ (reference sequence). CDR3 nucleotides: TGTGCCAGCAGCTCCGGGGGAGCGAGAGGGTGGAAACTGTTTTTT. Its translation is CASSSGGARGWKLFF.

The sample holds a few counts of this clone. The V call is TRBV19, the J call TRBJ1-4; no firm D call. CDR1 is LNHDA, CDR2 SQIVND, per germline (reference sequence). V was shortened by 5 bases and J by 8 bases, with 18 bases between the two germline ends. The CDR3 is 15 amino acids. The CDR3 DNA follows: TGTGCCAGTAGTTCTTCCCCCATGGTGGCGGAAAAACTGTTTTTT. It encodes CASSSSPMVAEKLFF.

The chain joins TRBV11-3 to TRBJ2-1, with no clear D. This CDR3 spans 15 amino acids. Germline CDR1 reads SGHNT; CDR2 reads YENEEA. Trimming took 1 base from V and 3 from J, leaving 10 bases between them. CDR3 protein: CASSLGLSNYNEQFF. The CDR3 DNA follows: TGTGCCAGCAGCTTAGGTCTCTCCAACTACAATGAGCAGTTCTTC.

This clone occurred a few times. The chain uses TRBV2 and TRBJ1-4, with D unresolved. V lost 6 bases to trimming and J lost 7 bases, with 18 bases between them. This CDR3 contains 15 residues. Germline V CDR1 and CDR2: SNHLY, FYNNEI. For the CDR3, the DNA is TGTGCCAGCAGGCCGACGACACACGGGAGTGAAAAACTGTTTTTT. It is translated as CASRPTTHGSEKLFF.

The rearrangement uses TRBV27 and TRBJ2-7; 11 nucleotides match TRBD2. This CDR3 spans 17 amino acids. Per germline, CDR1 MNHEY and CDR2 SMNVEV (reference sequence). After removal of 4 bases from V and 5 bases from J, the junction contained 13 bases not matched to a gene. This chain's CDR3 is CASSSTLAGVGWNEQYF. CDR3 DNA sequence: TGTGCCAGCAGTTCGACACTAGCGGGAGTAGGCTGGAACGAGCAGTACTTC.

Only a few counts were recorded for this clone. The chain's CDR3 is CASSLLQGSAGELFF. In nucleotides, the CDR3 is TGCGCCAGCAGCTTGCTCCAGGGTAGTGCCGGGGAGCTGTTTTTT. The chain links TRBV5-1 to TRBJ2-2; a possible D gene is TRBD1 (5 bases). Deletions cut 1 base from V and 6 bases from J, with 13 bases between. CDR3 length: 15 residues. Germline V gene sequence: CDR1 SGHRS, CDR2 YFSETQ.

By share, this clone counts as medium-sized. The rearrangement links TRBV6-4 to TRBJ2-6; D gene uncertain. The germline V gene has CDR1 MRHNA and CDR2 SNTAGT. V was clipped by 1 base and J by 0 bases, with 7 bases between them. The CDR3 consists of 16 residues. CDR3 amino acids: CASSDLGSSGANVLTF. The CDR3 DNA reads TGTGCCAGCAGTGACTTAGGCTCCTCTGGGGCCAACGTCCTGACTTTC.

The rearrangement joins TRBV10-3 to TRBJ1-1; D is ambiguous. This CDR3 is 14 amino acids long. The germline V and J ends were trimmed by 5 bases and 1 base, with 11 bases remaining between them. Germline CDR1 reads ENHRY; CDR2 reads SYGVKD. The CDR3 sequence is CAISKWYTNTEAFF. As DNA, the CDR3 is TGTGCCATCAGTAAATGGTACACGAACACTGAAGCTTTCTTT.

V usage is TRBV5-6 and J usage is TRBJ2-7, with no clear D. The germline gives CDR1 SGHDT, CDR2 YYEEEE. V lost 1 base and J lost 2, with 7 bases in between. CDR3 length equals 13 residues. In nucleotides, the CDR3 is TGTGCCAGCAGCTTGAATTTGGCCTACGAGCAGTACTTC. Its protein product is CASSLNLAYEQYF.

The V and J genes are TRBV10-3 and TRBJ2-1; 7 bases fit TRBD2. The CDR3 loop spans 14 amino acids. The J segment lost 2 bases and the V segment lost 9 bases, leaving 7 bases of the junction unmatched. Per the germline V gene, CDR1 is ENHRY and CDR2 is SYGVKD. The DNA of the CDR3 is TGTGCCATTAGAGCGGGATTGACCTACAATGAGCAGTTCTTC. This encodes CAIRAGLTYNEQFF.

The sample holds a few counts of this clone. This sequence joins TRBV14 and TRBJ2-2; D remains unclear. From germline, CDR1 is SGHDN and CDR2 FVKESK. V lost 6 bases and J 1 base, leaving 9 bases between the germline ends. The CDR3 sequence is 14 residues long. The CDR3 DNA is TGTGCCAGCAGGTCACAGCTGAACACCGGGGAGCTGTTTTTT. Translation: CASRSQLNTGELFF.

The CDR3 reads CASSRDGNEQFF. For the CDR3, the DNA is TGCGCCAGCAGCCGGGACGGCAATGAGCAGTTCTTC. The chain uses TRBV5-1 and TRBJ2-1; D may correspond to TRBD1 or TRBD2 (5 bases each). The germline V gene has CDR1 SGHRS and CDR2 YFSETQ. Deletions cut 4 bases from V and 6 bases from J, with 8 bases between. This CDR3 has 12 amino acids.

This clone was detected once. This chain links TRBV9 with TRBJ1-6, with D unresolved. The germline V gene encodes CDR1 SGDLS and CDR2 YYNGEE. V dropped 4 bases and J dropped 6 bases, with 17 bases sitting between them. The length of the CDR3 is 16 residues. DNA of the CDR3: TGTGCCAGCAGCCCCAACCGGGGAAATACTAATTCACCCCTCCACTTT. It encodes CASSPNRGNTNSPLHF.